This section outlines one T cell receptor beta chain sequence together with its context. This CDR3 has 13 residues. V gave up 1 base and J gave up 4 bases, with 7 bases separating them. Sequencing of TCR beta covered CD8+ and CD4+ T cells obtained from blood. Fulfillment of recently defined diagnostic criteria for definite or probable disease was shown by the patients with Susac syndrome. The data were obtained in a study of CD8 T cells in Susac syndrome. Across the whole study: Susac syndrome patients were untreated, on corticosteroids with some adding intravenous immunoglobulin, or on intravenous immunoglobulin only.

A quantity of 0.5 to 1 ug RNA underwent reverse transcription using random hexamers. TCR beta CDR3 was amplified by immunoSEQ covering 54 Vbeta and 13 Jbeta. TCRdb reanalysed the immunoSEQ multiplex PCR reads using MiXCR and keeps one entry per CDR3 protein. The data show tens of thousands of distinct CDR3 sequences, with about 94% seen just once and approximately 0.3% held by the top ten. This sequence joins TRBV12-3 or TRBV12-4 and TRBJ1-2; D unresolved. Input material: CD4+ T cells from PBMCs. This clonotype was sampled from a human donor with Susac syndrome. The CDR3 DNA reads as TGTGCCAGCAGTTTAGAGGGTGCCTATGGCTACACCTTC. Its protein product is CASSLEGAYGYTF.